Listed below are T cell receptor beta chains from one sample, sequenced in a study of T-cell reconstitution after alpha-beta-depleted transplantation in children. Each CDR3 protein gets one entry after TCRdb re-called the PCR reads with MiXCR. The table has 700,000 or so distinct CDR3 sequences, about an eighth seen once. This sample comprised PBMCs, obtained before TCRalphabeta/CD19-depleted stem cell transplant. Every receptor here comes from a girl aged 2 to 9 with congenital amegakaryocytic thrombocytopenia, due to receive a stem cell transplant. The CDR3 runs from the conserved cysteine through the conserved F or W.

j_call v_call cdr3_aa
TRBJ1-2 TRBV5-6 CASSLDGRGYGYTF
TRBJ2-2 TRBV3-1 CASSQDRLPSTGELFF
TRBJ2-3 TRBV5-1 CASSLQGRMGIQPTDTQYF
TRBJ2-7 TRBV27 CASSTGTEGYYEQYF
TRBJ2-3 TRBV30 CAWSDLGVDTQYF
TRBJ2-1 TRBV27 CASRTSGRTNEQFF
TRBJ2-1 TRBV7-9 CASSIGTSREQFF
TRBJ1-4 TRBV20-1 CSAKGSGVVGKLFF
TRBJ2-1 TRBV20-1 CSARELPRPEQFF
TRBJ2-2 TRBV7-2 CASSALLNTGELFF
TRBJ2-1 TRBV10-2 CASSEDLNYNEQFF
TRBJ2-1 TRBV19 CASSIWASDSYNEQFF
TRBJ2-7 TRBV7-9 CASGQLLTYEQYF
TRBJ1-1 TRBV3-1 CASSQLGGSSEAFF
TRBJ2-1 TRBV20-1 CSARGVSYHEQFF
TRBJ1-3 TRBV12-3/TRBV12-4 CASSLQGLGNTIYF
TRBJ2-5 TRBV20-1 CSALPPLGRGGETQYF
TRBJ2-3 TRBV12-3/TRBV12-4 CASSRTSGTTDTQYF
TRBJ2-1 TRBV20-1 CSARDRSSGYNEQFF
TRBJ2-3 TRBV28 CASSLQTGWHTQYF
TRBJ2-7 TRBV27 CASSFELGTGTVSEQYF
TRBJ2-5 TRBV3-1 CASSPTGPRETQYF
TRBJ1-1 TRBV18 CASSPRGRASNTEAFF
TRBJ2-7 TRBV20-1 CSARDPAGGGNEQYF
TRBJ2-1 TRBV7-2 CASSLEGLALSEQFF
TRBJ2-1 TRBV12-3/TRBV12-4 CASSRAGVGYNEQFF
TRBJ2-1 TRBV20-1 CRVAGGPRVVAEFF
TRBJ1-1 TRBV6-5 CASSYSRSSYMNTEAFF